This T cell receptor (beta chain) is drawn from a study of blood T cells in healthy people across ages. A sample-barcoded 5' primer and a J-beta primer mix were used in a second PCR of roughly 7 to 12 cycles. TCRdb used MiXCR to reprocess the 5' RACE reads, holding one entry per CDR3 protein. The repertoire holds about a million distinct CDR3 sequences, more than 30% seen once, with approximately 14% in the top ten. V lost 10 bases and J lost 8; bases outside the gene matches: 7. Germline CDR1 is SGHDT and CDR2 is YYEEEE. The CDR3 runs 12 residues. The TCR comes from a man between 18 and 35 years old in good health. V and J are TRBV5-6 and TRBJ1-4, with 8 positions matching TRBD1. The sample taken for sequencing was blood. CDR3 protein: CASQGTGEKLFF. The CDR3 nucleotides read TGTGCCTCACAGGGGACAGGAGAAAAACTGTTTTTT.